Listed below are T cell receptor beta chains from one sample, sequenced in a study of early T cells in non-severe SARS-CoV-2 infection. TCRdb independently ran MiXCR on the 5' RACE reads; one entry per CDR3 protein. The data contain 80,000 to 95,000 distinct CDR3 sequences, about 15% of them singletons. Source: whole blood, taken at baseline. The source is an adult who was a healthcare worker with PCR-confirmed SARS-CoV-2 infection or an uninfected control (not recorded which). The CDR3 runs from the conserved cysteine through the conserved F or W. Each record gives: J gene, V gene, CDR3 protein.

J: TRBJ2-1
V: TRBV27
CDR3: CASSFGVANEQFF

J: TRBJ2-2
V: TRBV7-3
CDR3: CASSLSGANTGELFF

J: TRBJ2-7
V: TRBV4-3
CDR3: CASSPSLAGGTLEQYF

J: TRBJ1-3
V: TRBV6-1
CDR3: CASSVERSLASGNTIYF

J: TRBJ2-5
V: TRBV20-1
CDR3: CSADTLAPEETQYF

J: TRBJ1-1
V: TRBV6-1
CDR3: CASSHYRDSSSEAFF

J: TRBJ2-1
V: TRBV20-1
CDR3: CSARGRGLSVEQFF

J: TRBJ2-3
V: TRBV7-9
CDR3: CASSLALSSGGRAPDTQYF

J: TRBJ2-1
V: TRBV5-1
CDR3: CASSLLPGLVGNEQFF

J: TRBJ2-5
V: TRBV5-8
CDR3: CASMDSQETQYF

J: TRBJ2-7
V: TRBV20-1
CDR3: CSASGRRYEQYF

J: TRBJ1-2
V: TRBV5-1
CDR3: CASSPKFEANYGYTF

J: TRBJ1-6
V: TRBV4-2
CDR3: CASSQLDRNSPLHF

J: TRBJ2-3
V: TRBV11-2
CDR3: CASSLGLASADTQYF

J: TRBJ2-2
V: TRBV7-9
CDR3: CASSFRERVSTGELFF

J: TRBJ2-3
V: TRBV12-3/TRBV12-4
CDR3: CASSLTSGGFTDTQYF

J: TRBJ1-1
V: TRBV20-1
CDR3: CSAKTGLGLTEAFF

J: TRBJ2-1
V: TRBV10-3
CDR3: CAIDQGAGVTNEQFF

J: TRBJ1-1
V: TRBV27
CDR3: CASSEQGAGITEAFF

J: TRBJ2-5
V: TRBV5-4
CDR3: CASSFRQGRETQYF

J: TRBJ1-5
V: TRBV6-6
CDR3: CASSTRTVSNQPQHF

J: TRBJ2-7
V: TRBV29-1
CDR3: CSVGSAVRSYEQYF

J: TRBJ2-1
V: TRBV21-1
CDR3: CASSKVLGEIGNEQFF

J: TRBJ1-6
V: TRBV28
CDR3: CASGGNNSPLHF

J: TRBJ1-2
V: TRBV11-2
CDR3: CASSFVSSGVHGYTF

J: TRBJ2-5
V: TRBV7-2
CDR3: CASSSRLEMVQETQYF